The 27 T cell receptor beta chains reported below all come from one sample, sequenced in a study of T cells after yellow fever vaccination. TCRdb analysed the 5' RACE reads with MiXCR anew, one entry per CDR3 protein. The sample carries around 320,000 distinct CDR3 sequences, about 10% recorded once. The source material was CD4+ T cells sorted from PBMCs, sampled 45 days after the yellow fever booster vaccination. The receptors here all came from a man younger than 30 who received the YFV17D yellow fever vaccine.

A few counts support this clonotype. The V gene is TRBV5-1, the J gene TRBJ2-7; 7 bases align to TRBD1. After removal of 4 bases from V and 4 bases from J, the junction contained 5 bases not matched to a gene. There are 13 residues in the CDR3. Germline V gene sequence: CDR1 SGHRS, CDR2 YFSETQ. The CDR3 loop reads CASSGDRDYEQYF. The CDR3 DNA sequence: TGCGCCAGCAGCGGGGACAGAGATTACGAGCAGTACTTC.

This clonotype was seen at least ten times. V gene TRBV7-9 combines with J gene TRBJ2-2; D not certain. CDR1 is SEHNR and CDR2 is FQNEAQ in the germline V gene (reference sequence). The CDR3 totals 11 residues. V shed 2 bases and J shed 7 bases, with 2 bases lying between them. In DNA form, the CDR3 reads TGTGCCAGCAGCTTACGCGGGGAGCTGTTTTTT. It translates to CASSLRGELFF.

This clonotype was counted between two and nine times. The chain carries TRBV18 and TRBJ1-1; D call uncertain. The CDR3 has 17 amino acids. Germline V lookup: CDR1 KGHSH, CDR2 LQKENI. Trimming pared 1 base from V and 0 bases from J, leaving 15 bases between. The chain's CDR3 is CASSPLGPGGVNTEAFF. The CDR3 nucleotides are TGTGCCAGCTCACCACTAGGGCCGGGCGGAGTGAACACTGAAGCTTTCTTT.

At least ten counts were recorded for this clonotype. The chain has TRBV7-9 and TRBJ1-2, with D uncertain. The CDR3 loop spans 13 amino acids. Between the trimmed V and J ends, which lost 3 bases and 7 bases, there was a span of 12 bases. The V gene's germline CDR1 is SEHNR and CDR2 FQNEAQ (reference sequence). CDR3 DNA: TGTGCCAGCAGCTTTGGCCAGGAAGGTGGCTACACCTTC. Protein sequence: CASSFGQEGGYTF.

The chain employs TRBV7-8 and TRBJ1-1; D unresolved. This CDR3 contains 14 residues. The germline gives CDR1 SGHVS, CDR2 FQNEAQ. Trimming cost V 8 bases and J 0 bases, with 13 bases left between them. CDR3 amino acids: CASFRTEMNTEAFF. As DNA, the CDR3 is TGTGCCAGCTTTAGGACGGAGATGAACACTGAAGCTTTCTTT.

The table lists this clonotype with a few counts. The chain recombines TRBV7-9 with TRBJ1-3; D may be TRBD1 (5 bases). The CDR3 sequence is 15 residues long. Per germline, CDR1 SEHNR and CDR2 FQNEAQ (reference sequence). The V end lost 5 bases, the J end lost 12 bases, and 23 bases lay between the germline ends. DNA of the CDR3: TGTGCCAGCAGCCCATATGGTGCGGTTCAGGGCAACATATATTTT. Translated: CASSPYGAVQGNIYF.

The table lists this clonotype with a few counts. This sequence joins TRBV7-6 and TRBJ2-1, with TRBD2 identical over 11 bases. The CDR3 has 19 residues. Losses at the gene ends were 5 bases for V and 1 base for J; bases not matched to a gene: 13. Germline-derived CDR1 and CDR2 are SGHVS and FNYEAQ. CDR3: CASSPRTYSGGVSYNEQFF. The CDR3 DNA reads TGTGCCAGCAGCCCTAGGACATATAGCGGGGGGGTTTCCTACAATGAGCAGTTCTTC.

The rearrangement uses TRBV10-3 and TRBJ2-5, with unresolved D. Trimming took 4 bases from V and 5 from J, leaving 11 bases between them. The CDR3 loop spans 13 amino acids. Per germline, CDR1 ENHRY and CDR2 SYGVKD. CDR3 sequence reads: CAISAGYSETQYF. The CDR3 coding sequence is TGTGCCATCAGTGCGGGCTATTCGGAGACCCAGTACTTC.

The chain links TRBV19 to TRBJ2-3; D might be TRBD1 or TRBD2, each matching 5 bases. CDR3 length: 13 residues. The V and J ends lost 10 bases and 2 bases respectively, with 13 bases between them. CDR1 is LNHDA and CDR2 is SQIVND in the germline V gene (reference sequence). The CDR3 DNA reads as TGTGCCACCAGGGACCCCTTCACAGATACGCAGTATTTT. Translating gives CATRDPFTDTQYF.

The J gene is TRBJ2-5, the V gene TRBV11-2; no clear D. Germline CDR1 reads SGHAT; CDR2 reads FQNNGV. V lost 5 bases and J 5 bases, leaving 15 bases between the germline ends. The length of the CDR3 is 14 residues. CDR3 bases: TGTGCCAGCAGCCCCATAATGGGGAAGGAGACCCAGTACTTC. It yields the protein CASSPIMGKETQYF.

This clonotype has more than one count but fewer than ten. The chain uses TRBV6-1 and TRBJ2-5, with a tentative D call TRBD2 (6 bases). The length of the CDR3 is 15 residues. The V end was cut by 3 bases, the J end by 4 bases, with 15 bases between. Germline lookup yields CDR1 MNHNS and CDR2 SASEGT. The CDR3 sequence: CASSDPPGLRETQYF. CDR3 DNA sequence: TGTGCCAGCAGTGATCCTCCGGGACTGAGAGAGACCCAGTACTTC.

The genes are TRBV7-2 and TRBJ2-2; TRBD2 is a possible D gene (6 bases). Germline lookup yields CDR1 SGHTA and CDR2 FQGNSA. This CDR3 spans 13 amino acids. V gave up 8 bases and J gave up 7 bases, with 14 bases separating them. Written as DNA, the CDR3 is TGTGCCAGCGGACCCTCGGGGGTCGGGGAGCTGTTTTTT. Its protein is CASGPSGVGELFF.

This clonotype was recorded at least ten times. The chain carries TRBV24-1 and TRBJ2-3, with 9 positions matching TRBD1. After removal of 9 bases from V and 3 bases from J, the junction contained 9 bases not matched to a gene. There are 15 residues in the CDR3. Germline loops: CDR1 KGHDR, CDR2 SFDVKD. CDR3 amino acids: CATGLGQGRTDTQYF. In DNA, the CDR3 is TGTGCCACCGGGCTGGGACAGGGAAGGACAGATACGCAGTATTTT.

J is TRBJ2-1 and V is TRBV18; 14 bases match TRBD2. J was trimmed by 9 bases and V by 3 bases; bases with no gene match: 7. Germline assignment: CDR1 KGHSH and CDR2 LQKENI. The CDR3 contains 16 residues. The chain's CDR3 is CASSPVGLAGGGEQFF. For the CDR3, the DNA is TGTGCCAGCTCACCGGTCGGACTAGCGGGGGGCGGTGAGCAGTTCTTC. Looking up the rest from reference TRBV18 and TRBJ2-1 gives the full variable domain: NAGVMQNPRHLVRRRGQEARLRCSPMKGHSHVYWYRQLPEEGLKFMVYLQKENIIDESGMPKERFSAEFPKEGPSILRIQQVVRGDSAAYFCASSPVGLAGGGEQFFGPGTRLTVL.

This sequence joins TRBV24-1 and TRBJ2-5, with D maybe TRBD1 (5 bases). The length of the CDR3 is 12 residues. The germline V gene encodes CDR1 KGHDR and CDR2 SFDVKD. The V gene lost 7 bases and the J gene lost 5 bases, with 10 bases spanning the gap. CDR3 protein: CATSAGKETQYF. As DNA, the CDR3 is TGTGCCACCAGCGCAGGGAAGGAGACCCAGTACTTC.

The rearrangement joins TRBV28 to TRBJ2-2; D is possibly TRBD2 (6 bases). The V gene's germline CDR1 is MDHEN and CDR2 SYDVKM. This CDR3 is 16 amino acids long. V lost 7 bases, J lost 1 base, and 16 bases lay in between. The DNA for the CDR3 is TGTGCCAGCACCCTAGGCGGGGCTATGAACACCGGGGAGCTGTTTTTT. This codes for CASTLGGAMNTGELFF.

The chain recombines TRBV5-4 with TRBJ2-3; TRBD1 matches 7 bases. The CDR3 extends over 12 amino acids. Trimming took 4 bases from V and 15 from J; bases not matched to a gene: 11. Germline values: CDR1 SGHNT, CDR2 YYREEE (reference sequence). As DNA, the CDR3 is TGTGCCAGCAGCGAGGGACAGAGCCATTACTATTTT. This encodes CASSEGQSHYYF.

This clonotype showed up just a few times. The rearrangement joins TRBV12-3 or TRBV12-4 to TRBJ2-3; D may be TRBD1 or TRBD2 (5 bases each). Trimming cost V 0 bases and J 10 bases, with 8 bases left between them. CDR3 length equals 12 residues. The CDR3 sequence: CASSLAGTPQYF. In DNA, the CDR3 is TGTGCCAGCAGTTTAGCGGGGACCCCGCAGTATTTT.

In this sample, this clonotype turned up a few times. The CDR3: CASSLAGDTDYEQYF. Written as DNA, the CDR3 is TGTGCCAGCAGCTTGGCGGGGGACACGGATTACGAGCAGTACTTC. V gene TRBV5-5 combines with J gene TRBJ2-7; D tentatively fits TRBD1 or TRBD2 (6 bases each). V shed 0 bases and J shed 4 bases, with 14 bases lying between them. The germline CDR1 and CDR2 sequences are SGHKS and YYEKEE (reference sequence). The CDR3 consists of 15 residues.

V usage is TRBV7-9 and J usage is TRBJ1-2, with no clear D. The CDR3 has 14 amino acids. Germline V CDR1 and CDR2: SEHNR, FQNEAQ (reference sequence). V shed 5 bases and J shed 2 bases, with 12 bases lying between them. The CDR3 reads CASSQAGSNYGYTF. The CDR3 nucleotides are TGTGCCAGCAGCCAAGCGGGCAGCAACTATGGCTACACCTTC. Looking up the rest from reference TRBV7-9 and TRBJ1-2 gives the full variable domain: DTGVSQNPRHKITKRGQNVTFRCDPISEHNRLYWYRQTLGQGPEFLTYFQNEAQLEKSRLLSDRFSAERPKGSFSTLEIQRTEQGDSAMYLCASSQAGSNYGYTFGSGTRLTVV.

By proportion, this clonotype is medium-sized. The chain recombines TRBV12-3 or TRBV12-4 with TRBJ2-2; weak D call: TRBD1 (5 bases). The CDR3 loop spans 19 amino acids. Trimming stripped 7 bases from V and 4 bases from J, with 28 bases between. CDR3 DNA: TGTGCCAGCAAAATTTACAGGTTTCAAGGGGTGCTATTCACCGGGGAGCTGTTTTTT. It encodes CASKIYRFQGVLFTGELFF.

There are many counts of this clonotype. The chain combines TRBV10-2 with TRBJ1-2, with D maybe TRBD1 (6 bases). This CDR3 spans 12 amino acids. V was cut by 10 bases and J by 3 bases, with 12 bases left in between. Germline V lookup: CDR1 WSHSY, CDR2 SAAADI. CDR3 DNA sequence: TGCGCCATACAGGGTCGCGACTATGGCTACACCTTC. This gives the protein CAIQGRDYGYTF.

The V call is TRBV7-8, the J call TRBJ2-7, with D possibly TRBD2 on 5 matching bases. V lost 5 bases to trimming and J lost 0 bases, with 14 bases between them. CDR1 and CDR2 from the germline V gene are SGHVS and FQNEAQ. The CDR3 totals 15 residues. The DNA for the CDR3 is TGTGCCAGCAGCCAAGGGAGACTGAGCTCCTACGAGCAGTACTTC. Its translation is CASSQGRLSSYEQYF. Using reference TRBV7-8 and TRBJ2-7 for the parts outside the CDR3, the full variable domain is GAGVSQSPRYKVAKRGQDVALRCDPISGHVSLFWYQQALGQGPEFLTYFQNEAQLDKSGLPSDRFFAERPEGSVSTLKIQRTQQEDSAVYLCASSQGRLSSYEQYFGPGTRLTVT.

The chain joins TRBV19 to TRBJ1-1, with TRBD1 matching 12 bases. Germline lookup yields CDR1 LNHDA and CDR2 SQIVND (reference sequence). The CDR3 is 17 residues long. The junction had 8 bases not matched to a gene; V was cut back by 5 bases and J by 1 base. The CDR3 DNA reads TGTGCCAGTAGTTCGTTGGGGACAGGGGGCACGAACACTGAAGCTTTCTTT. The encoded protein is CASSSLGTGGTNTEAFF.

The sample holds many counts of this clonotype. The chain recombines TRBV6-2 or TRBV6-3 with TRBJ1-1; no firm D call. Germline assignment: CDR1 MNHEY and CDR2 SVGEGT. V lost 6 bases, J lost 1 base, and 15 bases lay in between. This CDR3 spans 15 amino acids. The CDR3 nucleotides read TGTGCCAGCAGCCTCTTCACTTCGAGGAACACTGAAGCTTTCTTT. Translating it yields CASSLFTSRNTEAFF.

This clonotype was found a few times. The J gene is TRBJ1-2, the V gene TRBV5-1, with D possibly matching TRBD1 (6 bases). This CDR3 region has 14 residues. From germline, CDR1 is SGHRS and CDR2 YFSETQ. Between the trimmed V and J ends, which lost 2 bases and 6 bases, there was a span of 14 bases. CDR3 in DNA: TGCGCCAGCAGCTTTCTAACAGGGCGCGATGGCTACACCTTC. Amino acid sequence: CASSFLTGRDGYTF.

This clonotype was recorded a few times. The chain has TRBV5-1 and TRBJ2-5; unclear D gene. V lost 0 bases to trimming and J lost 5 bases, with 11 bases between them. Germline V CDR1 and CDR2: SGHRS, YFSETQ. The CDR3 covers 14 residues. The CDR3 nucleotides read TGCGCCAGCAGCTTGGGATTGAGGCGGGAGACCCAGTACTTC. Amino acid sequence: CASSLGLRRETQYF.